The T cell receptor beta chain under discussion was sequenced for a study of T-cell memory formation after mild COVID-19. For the study at large: Largely donor-specific TCR clusters were found. Study-wide results and caveats: Clones shrinking from day 15 to 85 showed even CD4/CD8 mixes; later expanders tilted CD4+. The study detected some responding clones in pre-infection memory, suggesting cross-reactive memory joined.

Each CDR3 protein is one row after TCRdb ran MiXCR on the 5' RACE reads. The data hold 150,000 to 200,000 distinct CDR3 sequences, with under 15% observed a single time. On this clonotype itself: Its matching antigen is unknown.

CDR3 length: 16 amino acids. J was trimmed by 6 bases and V by 2 bases; bases with no gene match: 9. Germline V gives CDR1 MNHEY, CDR2 SVGEGT. The material sequenced was PBMCs or a T cell subset sorted from them (not recorded which). The chain combines TRBV6-2 or TRBV6-3 with TRBJ2-2, with 7 positions matching TRBD1. This sequence was found in a man aged 18 to 30 who had mild COVID-19 (a few samples of this study predate the infection). Cell type and time point are not known. As DNA, the CDR3 is TGTGCCAGCAGTTACCTCGGGGACAGACCCCCCGGGGAGCTGTTTTTT. Its translation is CASSYLGDRPPGELFF.